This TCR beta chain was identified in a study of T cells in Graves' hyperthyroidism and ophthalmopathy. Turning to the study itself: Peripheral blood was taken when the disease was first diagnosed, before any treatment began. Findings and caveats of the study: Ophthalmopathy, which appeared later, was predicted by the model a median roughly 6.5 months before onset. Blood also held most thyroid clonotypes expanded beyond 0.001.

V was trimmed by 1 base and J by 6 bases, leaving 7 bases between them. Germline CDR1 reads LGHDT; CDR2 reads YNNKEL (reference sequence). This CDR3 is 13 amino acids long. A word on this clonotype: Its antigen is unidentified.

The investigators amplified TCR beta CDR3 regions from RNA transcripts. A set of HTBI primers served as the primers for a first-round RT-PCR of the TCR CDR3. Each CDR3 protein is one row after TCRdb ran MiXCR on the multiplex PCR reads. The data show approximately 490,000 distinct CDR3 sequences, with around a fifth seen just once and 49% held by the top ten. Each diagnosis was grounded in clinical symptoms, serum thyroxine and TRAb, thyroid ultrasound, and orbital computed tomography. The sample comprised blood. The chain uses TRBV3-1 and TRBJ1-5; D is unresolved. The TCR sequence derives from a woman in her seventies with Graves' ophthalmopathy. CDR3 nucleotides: TGTGCCAGCAGCCAAGTCCCGGCTCAGCCCCAGCATTTT. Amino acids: CASSQVPAQPQHF.